What follows are 2 T cell receptor beta chains derived from one specimen sequenced in a study of CD8 T cells in Susac syndrome. Reverse transcription of 0.5 to 1 ug RNA was performed with random hexamers. TCRdb independently ran MiXCR on the immunoSEQ multiplex PCR reads; one entry per CDR3 protein. The sample has about 400,000 distinct CDR3 sequences, more than 80% seen once; the top ten hold approximately 0.12%. The sequenced sample consisted of CD8+ T cells from PBMCs. The receptors come from a human donor with multiple sclerosis.

V usage is TRBV11-1 and J usage is TRBJ2-1; 8 bases match TRBD2. The ends lost 2 bases at V and 9 bases at J; junction bases unmatched: 9. Germline lookup yields CDR1 SGHAT and CDR2 FQDESV (reference sequence). There are 15 residues in the CDR3. CDR3 amino acids: CASSLSRLREGEQFF. DNA for the CDR3: TGTGCCAGCAGCTTATCGCGCCTCCGGGAGGGTGAGCAGTTCTTC.

The chain has TRBV30 and TRBJ2-7; TRBD1 might be the D (5 bases). The germline V and J ends were trimmed by 1 base and 5 bases, with 6 bases remaining between them. In germline, CDR1 is GTSNPN, CDR2 SVGIG (reference sequence). This CDR3 is built from 11 residues. Written as DNA, the CDR3 is TGTGCCTGGAGTGGGGGCCACGAGCAGTACTTC. This gives the protein CAWSGGHEQYF.